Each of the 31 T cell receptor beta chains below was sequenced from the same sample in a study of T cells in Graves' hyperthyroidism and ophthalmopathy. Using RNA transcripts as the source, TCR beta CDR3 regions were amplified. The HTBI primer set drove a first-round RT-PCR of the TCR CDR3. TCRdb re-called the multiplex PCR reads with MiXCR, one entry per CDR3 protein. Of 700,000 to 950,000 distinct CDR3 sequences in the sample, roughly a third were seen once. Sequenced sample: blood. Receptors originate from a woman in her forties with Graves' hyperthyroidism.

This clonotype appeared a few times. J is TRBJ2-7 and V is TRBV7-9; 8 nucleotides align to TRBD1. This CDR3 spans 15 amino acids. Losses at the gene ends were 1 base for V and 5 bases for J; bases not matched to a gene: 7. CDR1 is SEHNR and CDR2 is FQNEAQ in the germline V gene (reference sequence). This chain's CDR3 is CASSLGQGATHEQYF. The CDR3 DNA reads TGTGCCAGCAGCTTAGGTCAGGGGGCAACCCACGAGCAGTACTTC.

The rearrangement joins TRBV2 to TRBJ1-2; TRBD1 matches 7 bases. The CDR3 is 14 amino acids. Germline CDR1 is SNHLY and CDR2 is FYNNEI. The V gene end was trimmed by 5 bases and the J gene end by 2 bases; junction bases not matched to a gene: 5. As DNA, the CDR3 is TGTGCCAGCAGTTTGGACAGGATGAACTATGGCTACACCTTC. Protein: CASSLDRMNYGYTF.

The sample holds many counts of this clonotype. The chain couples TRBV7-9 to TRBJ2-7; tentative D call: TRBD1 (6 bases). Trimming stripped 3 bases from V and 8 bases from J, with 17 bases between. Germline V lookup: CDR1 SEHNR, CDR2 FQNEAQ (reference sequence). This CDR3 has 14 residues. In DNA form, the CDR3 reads TGTGCCAGCAGCTTTCGAGGGACAATTGAAAAGCAGTACTTC. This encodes CASSFRGTIEKQYF.

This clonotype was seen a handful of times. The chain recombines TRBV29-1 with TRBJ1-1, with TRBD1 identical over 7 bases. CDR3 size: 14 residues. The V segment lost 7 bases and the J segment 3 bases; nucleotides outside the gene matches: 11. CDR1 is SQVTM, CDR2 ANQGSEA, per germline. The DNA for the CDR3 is TGCAGCGCCGGGAAGGACAGGCCACACACTGAAGCTTTCTTT. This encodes CSAGKDRPHTEAFF.

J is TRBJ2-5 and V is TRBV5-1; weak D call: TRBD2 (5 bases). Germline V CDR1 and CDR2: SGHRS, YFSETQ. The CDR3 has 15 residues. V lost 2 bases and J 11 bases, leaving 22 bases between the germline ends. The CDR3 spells CASSFTGGLTDTQYF. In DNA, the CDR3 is TGCGCCAGCAGCTTTACCGGAGGACTCACAGATACGCAGTACTTC.

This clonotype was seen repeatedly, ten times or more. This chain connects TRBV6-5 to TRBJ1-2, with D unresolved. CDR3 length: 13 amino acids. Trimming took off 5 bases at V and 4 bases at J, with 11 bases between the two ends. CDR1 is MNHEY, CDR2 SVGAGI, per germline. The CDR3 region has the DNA TGTGCCAGCAGTCCGGACGCCGGCTATGGCTACACCTTC. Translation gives CASSPDAGYGYTF.

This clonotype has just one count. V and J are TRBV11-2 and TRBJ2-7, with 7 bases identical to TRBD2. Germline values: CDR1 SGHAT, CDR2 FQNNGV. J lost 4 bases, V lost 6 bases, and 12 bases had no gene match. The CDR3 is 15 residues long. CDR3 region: CASSMTSRSLYEQYF. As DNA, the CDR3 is TGTGCCAGCAGTATGACTAGCAGGAGTTTATACGAGCAGTACTTC.

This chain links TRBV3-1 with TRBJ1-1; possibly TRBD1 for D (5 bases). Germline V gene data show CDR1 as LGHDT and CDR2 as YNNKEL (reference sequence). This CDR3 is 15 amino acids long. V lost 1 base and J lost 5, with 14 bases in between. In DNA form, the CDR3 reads TGTGCCAGCAGCCAAGGTGGGGGGAGGAATACTGAAGCTTTCTTT. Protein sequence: CASSQGGGRNTEAFF.

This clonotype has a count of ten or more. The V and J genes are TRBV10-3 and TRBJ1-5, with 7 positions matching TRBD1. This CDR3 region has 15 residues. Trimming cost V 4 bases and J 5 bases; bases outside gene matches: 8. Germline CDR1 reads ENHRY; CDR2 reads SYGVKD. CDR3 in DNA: TGTGCCATCAGTGGGGAGACAGGGAGGGATCAGCCCCAGCATTTT. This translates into CAISGETGRDQPQHF.

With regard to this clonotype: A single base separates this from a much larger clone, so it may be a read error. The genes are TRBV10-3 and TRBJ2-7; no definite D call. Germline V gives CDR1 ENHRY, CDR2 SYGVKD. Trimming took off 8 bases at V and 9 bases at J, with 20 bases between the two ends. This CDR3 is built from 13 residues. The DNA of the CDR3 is TGTGCCATCCTCGCCACGAAATGGCGTTGGCAGTACTTC. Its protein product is CAILATKWRWQYF.

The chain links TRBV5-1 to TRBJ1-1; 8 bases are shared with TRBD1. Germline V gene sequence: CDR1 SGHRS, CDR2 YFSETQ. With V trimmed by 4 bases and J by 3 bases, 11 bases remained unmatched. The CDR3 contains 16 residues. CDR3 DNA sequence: TGCGCCAGCAGCCGACGAATGCAGGGGGCGGACACTGAAGCTTTCTTT. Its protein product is CASSRRMQGADTEAFF.

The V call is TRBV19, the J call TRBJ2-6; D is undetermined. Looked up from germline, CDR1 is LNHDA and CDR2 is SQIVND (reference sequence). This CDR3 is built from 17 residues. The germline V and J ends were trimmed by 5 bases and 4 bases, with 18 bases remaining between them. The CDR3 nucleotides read TGTGCCAGTAGTCCGAGACTCTCGGCCGCGGGGGCCAACGTCCTGACTTTC. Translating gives CASSPRLSAAGANVLTF. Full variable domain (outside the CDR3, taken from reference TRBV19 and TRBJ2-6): DGGITQSPKYLFRKEGQNVTLSCEQNLNHDAMYWYRQDPGQGLRLIYYSQIVNDFQKGDIAEGYSVSREKKESFPLTVTSAQKNPTAFYLCASSPRLSAAGANVLTFGAGSRLTVL.

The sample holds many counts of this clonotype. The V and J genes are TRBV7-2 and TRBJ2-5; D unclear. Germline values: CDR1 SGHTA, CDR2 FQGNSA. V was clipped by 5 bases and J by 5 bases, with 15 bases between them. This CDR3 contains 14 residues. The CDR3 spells CASSPSPGRETQYF. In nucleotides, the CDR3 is TGTGCCAGCAGCCCTTCTCCAGGCCGGGAGACCCAGTACTTC.

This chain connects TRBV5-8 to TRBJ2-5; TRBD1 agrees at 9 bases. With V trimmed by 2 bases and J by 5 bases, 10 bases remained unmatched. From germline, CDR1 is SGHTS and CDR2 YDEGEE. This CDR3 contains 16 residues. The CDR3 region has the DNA TGTGCCAGCAGCTTCTACGGGACAGGGTTGGAGGAGACCCAGTACTTC. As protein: CASSFYGTGLEETQYF.

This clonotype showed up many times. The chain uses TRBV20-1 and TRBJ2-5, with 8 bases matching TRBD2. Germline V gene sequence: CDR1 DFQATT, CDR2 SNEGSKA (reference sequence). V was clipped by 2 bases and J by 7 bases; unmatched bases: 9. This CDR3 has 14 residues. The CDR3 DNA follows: TGCAGTGCTAGACTCCAGGGACTAGGGGGGACCCAGTACTTC. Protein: CSARLQGLGGTQYF.

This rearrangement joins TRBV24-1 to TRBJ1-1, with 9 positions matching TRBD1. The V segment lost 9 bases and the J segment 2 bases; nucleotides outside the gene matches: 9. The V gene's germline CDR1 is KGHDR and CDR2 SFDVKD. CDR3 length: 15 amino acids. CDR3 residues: CATGRGQGSNTEAFF. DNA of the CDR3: TGTGCCACCGGACGAGGACAGGGGAGCAACACTGAAGCTTTCTTT.

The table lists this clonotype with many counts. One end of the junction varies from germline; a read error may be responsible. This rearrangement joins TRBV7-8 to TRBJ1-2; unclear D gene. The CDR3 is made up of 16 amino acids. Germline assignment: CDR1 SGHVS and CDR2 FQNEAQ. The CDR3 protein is CASSLTRAAPKYGYTF. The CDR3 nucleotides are TGTGCCAGCAGCCTCACTAGGGCGGCGCCTAAATATGGCTACACCTTC.

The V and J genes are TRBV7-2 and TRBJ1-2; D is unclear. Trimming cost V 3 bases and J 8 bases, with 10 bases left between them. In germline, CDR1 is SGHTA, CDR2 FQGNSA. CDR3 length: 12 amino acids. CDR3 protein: CASSLARYGYTF. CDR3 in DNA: TGTGCCAGCAGCTTGGCTCGTTACGGCTACACCTTC.

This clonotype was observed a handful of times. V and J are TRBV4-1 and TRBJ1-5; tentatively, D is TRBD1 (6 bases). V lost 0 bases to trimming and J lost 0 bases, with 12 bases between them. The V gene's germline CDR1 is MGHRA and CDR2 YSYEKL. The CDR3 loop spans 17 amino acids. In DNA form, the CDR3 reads TGCGCCAGCAGCCAAGAAGGGACAACTTATAGCAATCAGCCCCAGCATTTT. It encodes CASSQEGTTYSNQPQHF.

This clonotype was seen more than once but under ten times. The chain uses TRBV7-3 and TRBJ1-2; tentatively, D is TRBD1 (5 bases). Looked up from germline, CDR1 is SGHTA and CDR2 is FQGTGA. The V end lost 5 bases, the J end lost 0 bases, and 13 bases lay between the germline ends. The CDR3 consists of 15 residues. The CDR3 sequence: CASSPDSGTNYGYTF. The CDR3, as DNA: TGTGCCAGCAGCCCCGACAGTGGGACTAACTATGGCTACACCTTC.

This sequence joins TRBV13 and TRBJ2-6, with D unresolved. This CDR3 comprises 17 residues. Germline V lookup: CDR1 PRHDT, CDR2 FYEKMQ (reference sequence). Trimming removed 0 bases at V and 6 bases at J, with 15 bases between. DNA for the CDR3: TGTGCCAGCAGCTTAGGCCGGAAGGGTGACGAGGCCAACGTCCTGACTTTC. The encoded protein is CASSLGRKGDEANVLTF.

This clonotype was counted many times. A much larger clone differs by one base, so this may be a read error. The CDR3 nucleotides read TGTGCCAGCAGCTTAGGGTATCAGCCCCAGCATTTT. Amino acid sequence: CASSLGYQPQHF. This chain links TRBV7-2 with TRBJ1-5; D is unclear. This CDR3 spans 12 amino acids. Germline lookup yields CDR1 SGHTA and CDR2 FQGNSA. Trimming removed 1 base at V and 5 bases at J, with 3 bases between.

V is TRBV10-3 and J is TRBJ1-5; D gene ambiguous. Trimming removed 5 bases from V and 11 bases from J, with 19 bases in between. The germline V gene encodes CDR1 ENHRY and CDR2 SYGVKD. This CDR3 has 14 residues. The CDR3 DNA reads TGTGCCATCAGTCCTGCCACGGTTGCGGAGGCCCAGCATTTT. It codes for CAISPATVAEAQHF.

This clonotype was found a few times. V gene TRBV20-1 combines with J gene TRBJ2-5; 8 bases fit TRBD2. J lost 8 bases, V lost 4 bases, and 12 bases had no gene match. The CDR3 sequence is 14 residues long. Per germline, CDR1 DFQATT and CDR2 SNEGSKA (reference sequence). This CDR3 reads CSAMGLAGTSTQYF. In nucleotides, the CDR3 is TGCAGTGCTATGGGGCTAGCGGGCACGTCCACCCAGTACTTC.

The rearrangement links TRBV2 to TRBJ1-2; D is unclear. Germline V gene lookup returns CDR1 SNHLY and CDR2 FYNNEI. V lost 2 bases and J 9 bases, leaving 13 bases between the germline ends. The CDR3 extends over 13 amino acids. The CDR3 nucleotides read TGTGCCAGCAGTGAACACTTTGCAGCACGCTACACCTTC. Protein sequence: CASSEHFAARYTF.

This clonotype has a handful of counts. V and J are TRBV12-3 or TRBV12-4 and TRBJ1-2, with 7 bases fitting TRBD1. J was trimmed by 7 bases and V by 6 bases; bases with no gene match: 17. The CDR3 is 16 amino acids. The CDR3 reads CASSSIGTAGQGGYTF. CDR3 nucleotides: TGTGCCAGCAGCTCTATCGGGACAGCGGGCCAGGGTGGCTACACCTTC.

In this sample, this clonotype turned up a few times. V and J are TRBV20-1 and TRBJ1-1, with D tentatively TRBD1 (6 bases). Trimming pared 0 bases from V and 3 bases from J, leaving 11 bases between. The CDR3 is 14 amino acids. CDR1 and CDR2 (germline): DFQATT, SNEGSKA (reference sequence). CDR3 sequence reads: CSARDRGPDTEAFF. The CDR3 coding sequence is TGCAGTGCTAGAGACAGGGGCCCGGACACTGAAGCTTTCTTT.

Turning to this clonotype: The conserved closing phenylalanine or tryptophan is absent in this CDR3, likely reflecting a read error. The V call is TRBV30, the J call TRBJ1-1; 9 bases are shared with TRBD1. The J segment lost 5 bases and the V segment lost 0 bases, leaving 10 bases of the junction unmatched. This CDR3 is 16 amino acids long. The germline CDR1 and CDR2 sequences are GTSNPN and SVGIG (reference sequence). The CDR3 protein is CAWSVRSADRGTEAFL. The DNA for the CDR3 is TGTGCCTGGAGTGTCAGGAGTGCTGACAGGGGGACTGAAGCTTTCCTT.

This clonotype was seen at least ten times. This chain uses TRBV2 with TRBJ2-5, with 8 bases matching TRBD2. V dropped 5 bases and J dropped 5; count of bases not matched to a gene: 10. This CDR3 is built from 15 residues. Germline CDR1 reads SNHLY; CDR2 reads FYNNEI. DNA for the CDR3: TGTGCCAGCAGTAATAGCGGGGCTAGAGGGGAGACCCAGTACTTC. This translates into CASSNSGARGETQYF.

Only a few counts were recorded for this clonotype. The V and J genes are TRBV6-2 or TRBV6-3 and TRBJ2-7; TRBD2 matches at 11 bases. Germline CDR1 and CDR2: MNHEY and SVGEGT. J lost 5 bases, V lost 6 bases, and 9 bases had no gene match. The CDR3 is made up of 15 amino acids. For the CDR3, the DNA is TGTGCCAGCAGCCAATCGGGACTAGCGGACCACGAGCAGTACTTC. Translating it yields CASSQSGLADHEQYF.

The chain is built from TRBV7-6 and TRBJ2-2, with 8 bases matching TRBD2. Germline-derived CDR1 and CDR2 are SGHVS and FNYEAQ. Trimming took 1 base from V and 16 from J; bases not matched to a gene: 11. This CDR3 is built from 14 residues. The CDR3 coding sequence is TGTGCCAGCAGCTTAGTCAGTCTTTCGGGGGGGGGGTTTTTT. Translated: CASSLVSLSGGGFF.